This T cell receptor (beta chain) is drawn from a study of blood T cell repertoires in COVID-19. Study-level background: Acute and convalescent COVID-19 samples came from the United States, Italy and Spain. T cells, B-cell-depleted T cells, or PBMCs provided the cDNA or gDNA that served as material.

The V gene's germline CDR1 is SGHTA and CDR2 FQGTGA. V was pared by 5 bases and J by 4 bases, with 2 bases of the junction left unmatched. This CDR3 is built from 14 residues. Authors' analysis steps: Reference gene primer amplification in the assay estimated nucleated cell counts. TCRdb keeps only in-frame clones here, not all; method: immunoSEQ multiplex PCR. V and J calls and clone size are copied from that table; D and trimming were computed from the DNA. This table holds roughly 190,000 clones, about 83% found once. The TCR comes from a woman in her 70s with active or convalescent COVID-19. Sequencing was done on a sample of peripheral blood. The V gene is TRBV7-3, the J gene TRBJ2-6; TRBD1 matches at 7 bases. The CDR3 spells CASSPDRGANVLTF. The CDR3 DNA sequence: TGTGCCAGCAGCCCGGACAGGGGGGCCAACGTCCTGACTTTC.